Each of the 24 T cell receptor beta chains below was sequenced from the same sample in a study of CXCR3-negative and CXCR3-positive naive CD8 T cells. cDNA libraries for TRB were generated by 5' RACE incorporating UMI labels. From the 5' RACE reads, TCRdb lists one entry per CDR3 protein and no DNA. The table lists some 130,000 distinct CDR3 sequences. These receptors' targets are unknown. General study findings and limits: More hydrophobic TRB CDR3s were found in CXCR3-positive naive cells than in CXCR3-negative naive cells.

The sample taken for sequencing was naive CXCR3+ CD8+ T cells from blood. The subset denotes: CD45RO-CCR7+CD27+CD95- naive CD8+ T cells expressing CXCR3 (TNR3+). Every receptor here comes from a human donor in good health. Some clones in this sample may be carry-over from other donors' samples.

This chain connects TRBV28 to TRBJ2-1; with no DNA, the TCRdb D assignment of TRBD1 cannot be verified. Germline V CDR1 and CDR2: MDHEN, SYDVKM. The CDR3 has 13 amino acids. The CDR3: CASRDSTYNEQFF.

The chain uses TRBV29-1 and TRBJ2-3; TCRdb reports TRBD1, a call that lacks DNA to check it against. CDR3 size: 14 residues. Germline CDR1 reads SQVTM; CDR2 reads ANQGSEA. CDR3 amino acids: CSVAIRDRADTQYF.

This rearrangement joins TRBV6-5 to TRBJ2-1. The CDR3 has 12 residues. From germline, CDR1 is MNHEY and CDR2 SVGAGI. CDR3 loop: CASSDSLSEQFF.

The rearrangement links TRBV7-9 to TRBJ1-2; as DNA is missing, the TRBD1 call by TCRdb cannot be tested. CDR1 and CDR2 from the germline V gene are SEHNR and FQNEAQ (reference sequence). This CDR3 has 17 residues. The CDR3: CASSLRDRALSNYGYTF.

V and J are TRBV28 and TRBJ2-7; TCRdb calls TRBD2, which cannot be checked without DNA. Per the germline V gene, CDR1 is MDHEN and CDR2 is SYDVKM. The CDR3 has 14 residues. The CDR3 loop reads CASSLGGNPYEQYF. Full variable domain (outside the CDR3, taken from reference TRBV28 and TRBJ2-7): DVKVTQSSRYLVKRTGEKVFLECVQDMDHENMFWYRQDPGLGLRLIYFSYDVKMKEKGDIPEGYSVSREKKERFSLILESASTNQTSMYLCASSLGGNPYEQYFGPGTRLTVT.

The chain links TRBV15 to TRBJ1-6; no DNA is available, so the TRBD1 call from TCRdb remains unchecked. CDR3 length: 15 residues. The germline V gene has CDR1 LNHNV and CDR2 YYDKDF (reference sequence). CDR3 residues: CATSPAAGFGSPLHF.

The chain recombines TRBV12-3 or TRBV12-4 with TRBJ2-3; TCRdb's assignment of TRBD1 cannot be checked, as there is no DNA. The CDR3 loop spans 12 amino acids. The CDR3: CAITGTTDTQYF.

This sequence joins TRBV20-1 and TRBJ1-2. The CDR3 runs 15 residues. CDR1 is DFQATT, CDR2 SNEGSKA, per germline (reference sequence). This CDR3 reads CSARDPGSHNYGYTF.

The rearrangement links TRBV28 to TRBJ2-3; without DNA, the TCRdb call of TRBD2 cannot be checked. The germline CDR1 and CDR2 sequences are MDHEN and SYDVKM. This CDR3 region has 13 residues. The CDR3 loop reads CASMRGSADTQYF. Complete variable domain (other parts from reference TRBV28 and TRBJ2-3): DVKVTQSSRYLVKRTGEKVFLECVQDMDHENMFWYRQDPGLGLRLIYFSYDVKMKEKGDIPEGYSVSREKKERFSLILESASTNQTSMYLCASMRGSADTQYFGPGTRLTVL.

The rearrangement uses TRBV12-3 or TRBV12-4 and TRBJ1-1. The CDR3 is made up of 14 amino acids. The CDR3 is CASSLRQGGRQAFF.

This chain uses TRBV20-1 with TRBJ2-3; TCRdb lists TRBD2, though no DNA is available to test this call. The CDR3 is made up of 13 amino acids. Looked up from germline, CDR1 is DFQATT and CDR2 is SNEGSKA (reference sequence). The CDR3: CSARREASDTQYF.

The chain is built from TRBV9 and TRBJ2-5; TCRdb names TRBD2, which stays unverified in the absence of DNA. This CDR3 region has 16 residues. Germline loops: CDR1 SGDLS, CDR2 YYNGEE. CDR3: CASSVGSSGGGETQYF.

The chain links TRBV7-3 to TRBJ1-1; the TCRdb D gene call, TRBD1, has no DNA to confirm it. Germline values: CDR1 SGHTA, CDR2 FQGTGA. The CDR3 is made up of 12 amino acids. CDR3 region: CASSSPGREAFF.

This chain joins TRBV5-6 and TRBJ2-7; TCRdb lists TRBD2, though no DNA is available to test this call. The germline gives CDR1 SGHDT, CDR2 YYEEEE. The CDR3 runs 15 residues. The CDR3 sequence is CASSLWLADTYEQYF.

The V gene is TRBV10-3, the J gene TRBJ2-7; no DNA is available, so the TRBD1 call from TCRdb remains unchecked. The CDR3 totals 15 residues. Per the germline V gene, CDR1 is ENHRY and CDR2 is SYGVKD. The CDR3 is CAISPGQGGSYEQYF.

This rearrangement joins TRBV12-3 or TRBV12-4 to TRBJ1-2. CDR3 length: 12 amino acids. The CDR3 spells CASSYSAYGYTF.

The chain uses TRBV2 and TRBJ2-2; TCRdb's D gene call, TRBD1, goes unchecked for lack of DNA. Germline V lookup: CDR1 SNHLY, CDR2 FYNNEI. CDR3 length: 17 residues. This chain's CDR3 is CASSEATGGMSTGELFF.

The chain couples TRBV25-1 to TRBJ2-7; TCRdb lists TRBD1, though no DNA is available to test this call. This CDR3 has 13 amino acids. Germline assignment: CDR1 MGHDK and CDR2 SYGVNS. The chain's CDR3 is CASSESYLFEQYF.

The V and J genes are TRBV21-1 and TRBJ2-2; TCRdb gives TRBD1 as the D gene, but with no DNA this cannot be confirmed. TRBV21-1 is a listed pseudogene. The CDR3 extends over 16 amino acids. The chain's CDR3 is CASSKGADTGAGELFF.

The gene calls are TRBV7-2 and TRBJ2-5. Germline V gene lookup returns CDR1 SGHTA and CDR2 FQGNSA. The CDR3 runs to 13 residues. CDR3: CASCLHRQETQYF.

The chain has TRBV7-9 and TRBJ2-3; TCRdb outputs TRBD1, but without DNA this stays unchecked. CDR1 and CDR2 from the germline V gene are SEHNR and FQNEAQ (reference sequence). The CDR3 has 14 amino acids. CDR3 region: CASSFSGHTDTQYF.

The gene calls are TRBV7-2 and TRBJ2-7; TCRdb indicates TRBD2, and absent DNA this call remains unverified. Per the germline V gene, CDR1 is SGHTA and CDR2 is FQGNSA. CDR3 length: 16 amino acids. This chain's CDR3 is CASSFTMGEPRYEQYF.

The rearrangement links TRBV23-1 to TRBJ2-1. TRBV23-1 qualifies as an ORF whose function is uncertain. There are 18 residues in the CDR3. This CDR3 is CASSQSICRDRAYNEQFF.

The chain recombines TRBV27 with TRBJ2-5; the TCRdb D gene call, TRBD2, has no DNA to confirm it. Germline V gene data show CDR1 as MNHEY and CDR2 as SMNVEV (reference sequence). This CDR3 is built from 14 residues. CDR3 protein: CPSSFRGLQETQYF.